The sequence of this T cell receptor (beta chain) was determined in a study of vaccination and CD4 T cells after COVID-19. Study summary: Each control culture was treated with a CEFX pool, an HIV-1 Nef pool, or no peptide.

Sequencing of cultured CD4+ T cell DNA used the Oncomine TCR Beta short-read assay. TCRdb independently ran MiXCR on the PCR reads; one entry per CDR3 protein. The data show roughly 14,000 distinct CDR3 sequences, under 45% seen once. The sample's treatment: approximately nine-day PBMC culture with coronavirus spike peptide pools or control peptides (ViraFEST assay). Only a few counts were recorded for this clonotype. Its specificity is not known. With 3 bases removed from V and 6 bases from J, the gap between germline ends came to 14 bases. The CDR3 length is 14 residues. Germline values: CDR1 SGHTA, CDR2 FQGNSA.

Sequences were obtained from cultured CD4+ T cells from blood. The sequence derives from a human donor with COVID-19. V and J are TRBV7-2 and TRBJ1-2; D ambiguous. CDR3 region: CASSFSSGHDGYTF. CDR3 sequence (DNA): TGTGCCAGCAGCTTTTCGAGCGGGCACGATGGCTACACCTTC.